These 2 T cell receptor beta chains were all obtained from the same sample, sequenced in a study of T-cell memory formation after mild COVID-19. From the 5' RACE reads, TCRdb called clonotypes with MiXCR, one entry per CDR3 protein. The table has around 250,000 distinct CDR3 sequences, approximately 9% seen once. Sequenced input: PBMCs or a T cell subset sorted from them (not recorded which). The receptors were sampled from a man aged 18 to 30 who had mild COVID-19 (a few samples of this study predate the infection). Cell type and time point are not known.

The gene calls are TRBV5-1 and TRBJ1-5; D possibly corresponds to TRBD1 (5 bases). The CDR3 has 16 residues. The germline V gene encodes CDR1 SGHRS and CDR2 YFSETQ. The V end was cut by 4 bases, the J end by 3 bases, with 17 bases between. The CDR3 DNA follows: TGCGCCAGCAGCCTTGGTGACAGCCCCTTCAATCAGCCCCAGCATTTT. It yields the protein CASSLGDSPFNQPQHF.

This clonotype was seen more than once but under ten times. V usage is TRBV5-1 and J usage is TRBJ2-3, with D unresolved. Per the germline V gene, CDR1 is SGHRS and CDR2 is YFSETQ. The CDR3 is 14 residues long. Trimming took off 0 bases at V and 0 bases at J, with 5 bases between the two ends. The CDR3: CASSLGKSTDTQYF. The CDR3 nucleotides are TGCGCCAGCAGCTTGGGAAAGAGCACAGATACGCAGTATTTT.